This T cell receptor beta chain was obtained from a study of cytomegalovirus exposure and HLA in healthy donors. This clone turned up a few times. Its target is unknown. The CDR3 sequence is 15 residues long. Trimming stripped 0 bases from V and 4 bases from J, with 9 bases between. Germline V gives CDR1 LNHDA, CDR2 SQIVND (reference sequence). The PCR used 60 Vbeta and 13 Jbeta primers. TCRdb's copy holds only in-frame clones and misses some; the assay was immunoSEQ multiplex PCR. The table records around 180,000 clones, around 82% of them present only once. Notes on the study in general: HLA-A and HLA-B allele assignments for most subjects were reportedly predicted accurately using TCR beta sequences.

The rearrangement joins TRBV19 to TRBJ1-4; D is unclear. Source material: PBMCs. The clonotype originates from a man in his forties or fifties in good health and CMV-seronegative. CDR3 in DNA: TGTGCCAGTAGTATAGAGTGGCGGGGTAATGAAAAACTGTTTTTT. Its translation: CASSIEWRGNEKLFF.